This record concerns one T cell receptor (beta chain) sequence. Its target is not known. The CDR3 is made up of 14 amino acids. V dropped 6 bases and J dropped 4; count of bases not matched to a gene: 7. Germline CDR1 and CDR2: MDHEN and SYDVKM. This sample stems from a study of OX40 agonist ivuxolimab in advanced cancers. The study's findings and limits: CD4+ and CD8+ blood T cells expanded clonally by week 6 at 0.1 to 3.0 mg/kg. Low levels of normalized T-cell clonal expansion also appeared in some nonresponders.

Sequencing used immunoSEQ multiplex PCR; TCRdb keeps in-frame clones, though not all of them. Of approximately 90,000 clones listed, 91% are singletons. The sample in question was CD4+ or CD8+ T cells sorted from blood, obtained in a trial of the OX40 agonist ivuxolimab. The chain links TRBV28 to TRBJ2-3, with 7 nucleotides matching TRBD1. The sequence came from an adult with an advanced solid tumor such as melanoma, head and neck, liver or kidney cancer. The CDR3 is CASRRQGEADTQYF. The CDR3 nucleotides read TGTGCCAGCAGACGACAGGGAGAAGCAGATACGCAGTATTTT.